This TCR beta chain stems from a study of response to subunit inactivated influenza vaccine. As regards this clonotype: Antigen: not known.

There are 15 residues in the CDR3. Trimming cost V 5 bases and J 0 bases, with 11 bases left between them. Findings and limits, study-wide: With each seasonal influenza vaccination, the authors suggested, few new T cells are recruited.

TCRdb passed the RT-PCR reads through MiXCR, listing each CDR3 protein once. The sample contains more than 550,000 distinct CDR3 sequences, approximately 10% of which appear only once. Here the sequenced sample was PBMCs from blood, taken on the day of vaccination. The receptor was isolated from a man aged 45-65 years who received an inactivated influenza vaccine. This rearrangement joins TRBV12-3 or TRBV12-4 to TRBJ1-3; D gene ambiguous. The CDR3 nucleotides are TGTGCCAGCAGTCGAGGGTCGGTCTCTGGAAACACCATATATTTT. It is translated as CASSRGSVSGNTIYF.